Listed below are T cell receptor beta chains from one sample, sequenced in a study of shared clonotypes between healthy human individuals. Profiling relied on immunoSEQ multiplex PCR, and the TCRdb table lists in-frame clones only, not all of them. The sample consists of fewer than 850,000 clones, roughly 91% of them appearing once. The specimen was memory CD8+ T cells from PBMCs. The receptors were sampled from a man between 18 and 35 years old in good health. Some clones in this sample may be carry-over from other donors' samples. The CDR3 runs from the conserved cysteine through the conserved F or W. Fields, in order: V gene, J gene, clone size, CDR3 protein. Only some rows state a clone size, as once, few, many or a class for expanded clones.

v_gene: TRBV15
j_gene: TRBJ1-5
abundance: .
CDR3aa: CATSRGGGRNQPQHF

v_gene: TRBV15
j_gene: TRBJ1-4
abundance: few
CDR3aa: CATSRVTGGSEKLFF

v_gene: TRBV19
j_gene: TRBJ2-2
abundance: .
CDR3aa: CASSSFEGTGELFF

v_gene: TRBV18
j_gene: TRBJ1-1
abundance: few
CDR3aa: CASSWTGYNEAFF

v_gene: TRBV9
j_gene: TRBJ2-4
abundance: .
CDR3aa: CASSVAASGGDIQYF

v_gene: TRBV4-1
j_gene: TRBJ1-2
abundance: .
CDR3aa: CASSQGVGPNYGYTF

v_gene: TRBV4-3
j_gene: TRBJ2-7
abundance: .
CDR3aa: CASSQDIPSSGSYEQYF

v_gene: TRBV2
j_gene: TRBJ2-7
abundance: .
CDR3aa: CATLEWEGVSYEQYF

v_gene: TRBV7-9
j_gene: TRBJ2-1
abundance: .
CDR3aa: CASSPRLAGGLYNEQFF

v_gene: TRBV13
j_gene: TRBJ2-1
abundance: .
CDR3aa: CASTGTHIYNEQFF